These T cell receptor beta chains were read from a single sample in a study of blood T cells in healthy people across ages. TCRdb redid the calling of the 5' RACE reads with MiXCR, one entry per CDR3 protein. The data hold hundreds of thousands of distinct CDR3 sequences, with more than 40% observed a single time. The specimen sequenced was blood. The receptors derive from a woman aged 60 to 75 in good health. Both conserved end residues are part of each CDR3. A D gene is named only where the DNA matches it firmly. A clone size is listed for some rows: how often the clone was seen (once, few, many), or a class if it is expanded.

j_call | d_call | v_call | clone_size | cdr3_aa | cdr3_nt
TRBJ2-3 | TRBD1 | TRBV20-1 | . | CSARTGGAIGTDTQYF | TGCAGTGCTAGGACAGGGGGCGCGATCGGCACAGATACGCAGTATTTT
TRBJ1-2 | . | TRBV11-2 | once | CASNSGGGYGYTF | TGTGCCAGCAACTCGGGGGGGGGCTATGGCTACACCTTC
TRBJ2-1 | . | TRBV5-6 | many | CASRRVLFYNEQFF | TGTGCCAGCAGACGGGTTTTGTTCTACAATGAGCAGTTCTTC
TRBJ2-1 | TRBD1 | TRBV9 | few | CASSVVGDRYNEQFF | TGTGCCAGCAGCGTAGTAGGGGACAGATACAATGAGCAGTTCTTC
TRBJ2-7 | . | TRBV29-1 | . | CSVAAGASSYNEQYF | TGCAGCGTTGCTGCAGGGGCTAGCTCCTACAATGAGCAGTACTTC
TRBJ2-3 | TRBD2 | TRBV7-7 | few | CASSQTSGRSDTQYF | TGTGCTAGCAGCCAGACTAGCGGGAGGTCAGATACGCAGTATTTT
TRBJ2-1 | TRBD2 | TRBV5-1 | . | CASSHKTSGIETQFF | TGCGCCAGCAGCCATAAGACTAGCGGGATAGAGACCCAGTTCTTC
TRBJ2-2 | TRBD1 | TRBV4-3 | . | CASSQDVGTAFYTGELFF | TGCGCCAGCAGCCAAGATGTGGGGACAGCCTTTTACACCGGGGAGCTGTTTTTT
TRBJ2-5 | TRBD2 | TRBV7-2 | . | CASSQWVASGRALHHEQYF | TGTGCCAGCAGCCAATGGGTGGCTAGCGGGAGGGCCCTACACCATGAGCAGTACTTC
TRBJ2-3 | . | TRBV6-5 | few | CASGGLPGTDTQYF | TGTGCCAGCGGGGGACTTCCGGGCACAGATACGCAGTATTTT
TRBJ2-7 | . | TRBV7-2 | many | CASSLSYEQYF | TGTGCCAGCAGTTTAAGCTACGAGCAGTACTTC
TRBJ1-5 | . | TRBV30 | many | CAWSVTTEDQPQHF | TGTGCCTGGAGTGTAACGACAGAAGATCAGCCCCAGCATTTT
TRBJ1-5 | . | TRBV2 | . | CASRQTTSNQPQHF | TGTGCCAGCCGACAGACAACTAGCAATCAGCCCCAGCATTTT
TRBJ1-4 | . | TRBV7-9 | few | CASSPTQTTNEKLFF | TGTGCCAGCAGCCCAACCCAAACAACTAATGAAAAACTGTTTTTT
TRBJ2-3 | . | TRBV12-3/TRBV12-4 | . | CATTKRRTDTQYF | TGTGCCACCACAAAGCGGAGGACAGATACGCAGTATTTT
TRBJ1-1 | . | TRBV29-1 | . | CSVAAMNTEAFF | TGCAGCGTTGCTGCAATGAACACTGAAGCTTTCTTT
TRBJ2-1 | . | TRBV20-1 | many | CSARDLRSGNEQFF | TGCAGTGCTAGAGATCTGCGGAGCGGCAATGAGCAGTTCTTC
TRBJ2-6 | . | TRBV5-6 | . | CASRPGGSGANVLTF | TGTGCCAGCAGACCCGGGGGCTCTGGGGCCAACGTCCTGACTTTC
TRBJ1-2 | TRBD1 | TRBV20-1 | . | CSFTGGSDYGYTF | TGCAGCTTTACAGGGGGCTCAGACTATGGCTACACCTTC
TRBJ2-5 | . | TRBV13 | many | CASTTFGRGNEETQYF | TGTGCCAGCACCACCTTCGGTAGGGGAAATGAAGAGACCCAGTACTTC
TRBJ2-5 | TRBD1 | TRBV6-6 | few | CASSDSGTGQETQYF | TGTGCCAGCAGTGACTCAGGGACAGGACAAGAGACCCAGTACTTC
TRBJ2-3 | . | TRBV4-2 | many | CASGLPPQYF | TGTGCCAGTGGACTCCCCCCGCAGTATTTT
TRBJ2-7 | TRBD2 | TRBV7-8 | . | CASSLGWEGPYEQYF | TGTGCCAGCAGCTTAGGGTGGGAGGGACCCTACGAGCAGTACTTC
TRBJ1-2 | . | TRBV11-1 | . | CASSPLERNYGYTF | TGTGCCAGCAGTCCCCTGGAGCGAAACTATGGCTACACCTTC
TRBJ1-2 | . | TRBV29-1 | few | CSVTLNDYGYTF | TGCAGCGTTACCCTGAATGACTATGGCTACACCTTC
TRBJ1-1 | . | TRBV4-3 | . | CASSPGSPGESYTEAFF | TGCGCCAGCAGCCCAGGAAGTCCGGGCGAAAGTTACACTGAAGCTTTCTTT
TRBJ2-7 | . | TRBV6-2/TRBV6-3 | . | CASSYPPGSHYEQYF | TGTGCCAGCAGTTACCCCCCTGGAAGTCACTACGAGCAGTACTTC
TRBJ2-7 | . | TRBV6-1 | once | CASSEVWGDGAYEQYF | TGTGCCAGCAGTGAAGTGTGGGGGGACGGAGCCTACGAGCAGTACTTC
TRBJ1-1 | . | TRBV7-3 | . | CASSLMVRGPNTEAFF | TGTGCCAGCAGCTTAATGGTTCGTGGGCCCAACACTGAAGCTTTCTTT
TRBJ2-5 | TRBD2 | TRBV20-1 | few | CSAVTTGGASKETQYF | TGCAGTGCTGTAACCACGGGAGGGGCCTCGAAAGAGACCCAGTACTTC
TRBJ2-3 | . | TRBV29-1 | many | CSVVGGITDTQYF | TGCAGCGTTGTAGGCGGGATCACAGATACGCAGTATTTT
TRBJ2-2 | . | TRBV9 | . | CASSVRGTMNTGELFF | TGTGCCAGCAGCGTCCGTGGGACAATGAACACCGGGGAGCTGTTTTTT
TRBJ2-1 | . | TRBV7-9 | few | CASSYGTGKNEQFF | TGTGCCAGCAGTTACGGAACAGGGAAGAATGAGCAGTTCTTC
TRBJ1-2 | . | TRBV9 | . | CASSVARANYGYTF | TGTGCCAGCAGCGTAGCGCGAGCTAACTATGGCTACACCTTC
TRBJ1-2 | TRBD1 | TRBV3-1 | . | CASSQASPGTGVYGYTF | TGTGCCAGCAGCCAAGCTTCCCCCGGGACAGGGGTATATGGCTACACCTTC
TRBJ1-5 | . | TRBV7-2 | . | CASSLEVSGWNQPQHF | TGTGCCAGCAGCTTAGAAGTGAGTGGGTGGAATCAGCCCCAGCATTTT
TRBJ2-7 | . | TRBV7-9 | few | CASSQDSHNAYEQYF | TGTGCCAGCAGCCAAGACAGCCACAATGCCTACGAGCAGTACTTC
TRBJ2-5 | . | TRBV20-1 | . | CSARGLSDSSYNEQYF | TGCAGTGCTAGGGGCCTTAGCGATAGCTCCTACAATGAGCAGTACTTC
TRBJ2-1 | . | TRBV20-1 | few | CSAFPGSGINEQFF | TGCAGTGCTTTTCCAGGGTCGGGGATCAATGAGCAGTTCTTC
TRBJ2-1 | . | TRBV20-1 | . | CSATGGARGQFF | TGCAGTGCCACAGGTGGGGCCCGTGGGCAGTTCTTC
TRBJ1-3 | TRBD1 | TRBV20-1 | once | CSAAGQISGNTIYF | TGCAGTGCTGCGGGACAGATCTCTGGAAACACCATATATTTT
TRBJ2-5 | . | TRBV6-1 | few | CASREGETQYF | TGTGCCAGTCGTGAGGGGGAGACCCAGTACTTC